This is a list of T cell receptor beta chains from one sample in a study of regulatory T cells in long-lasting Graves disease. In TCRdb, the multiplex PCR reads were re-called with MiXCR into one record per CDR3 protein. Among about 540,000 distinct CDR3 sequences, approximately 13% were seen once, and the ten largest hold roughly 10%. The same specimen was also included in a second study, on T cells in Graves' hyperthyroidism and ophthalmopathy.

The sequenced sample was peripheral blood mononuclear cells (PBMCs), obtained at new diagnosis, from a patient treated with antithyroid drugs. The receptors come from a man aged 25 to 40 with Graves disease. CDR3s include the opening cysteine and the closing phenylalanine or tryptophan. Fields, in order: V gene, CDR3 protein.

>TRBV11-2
CASSLNVATLGGELFF
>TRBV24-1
CATSDWGGETQYF
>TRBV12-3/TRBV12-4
CASRLIAGPTDTQYF
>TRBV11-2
CASSLGAGNTQYF
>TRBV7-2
CASSLGGRRYNEQFF
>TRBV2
CATTKESMRSSYNSPLHF
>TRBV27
CASKGETGTDTQYF
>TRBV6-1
CASSQGPAEVEQYF
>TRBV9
CASSQGLAGRNIQYF
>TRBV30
CAWVRDRVIFTF
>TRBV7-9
CASSLEGGASSSYEQYF
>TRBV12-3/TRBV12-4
CASSLLRFGSGANVLTF
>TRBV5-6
CASSFPTGQGYYNEQFF
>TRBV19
CASSRDSGSTSYEQYF
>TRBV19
CASSTRESEQYF
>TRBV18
CASSPPVKSYEQYF
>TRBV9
CASSALAGRAEEQFF
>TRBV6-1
CASMTGAREQYF
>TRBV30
CAWSGGGSQFF
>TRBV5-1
CASSLGGGGYGCTF
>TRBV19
CASSRLGNQPQHF
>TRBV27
CASSPRRRNLLGYAF
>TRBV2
CATRFLAGAGELFF
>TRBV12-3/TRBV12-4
CASSPGVGERGQYF
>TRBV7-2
CASSLARGTSAANNEQFF
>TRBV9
CASSVAGGHKGNEQFF
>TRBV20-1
CSARGGFSNQPQHF
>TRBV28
CASSTGEGRGNTEAFF
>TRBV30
CAWRMGTSGSYEQYF
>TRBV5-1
CASSLAQDTEASF